These T cell receptor beta chains were read from a single sample in a study of tumor and adjacent non-tumor tissue in lung cancer. Using its own MiXCR run on the multiplex PCR reads, TCRdb lists one record per CDR3 protein. The sample carries more than 75,000 distinct CDR3 sequences, roughly 70% recorded once. The source material was lung tumor tissue. These receptors all stem from a woman aged 70-85 years with non-small cell lung cancer. Both conserved end residues are trimmed from each CDR3. Size is stated for part of the rows, as once, few or many counts, or as a class when the clone is expanded.

clone size	V gene	J gene	CDR3 protein
NA	TRBV6-5	TRBJ2-5	ASSYSGLGLETQY
NA	TRBV12-3/TRBV12-4	TRBJ2-3	ASSTTMGHTQY
once	TRBV6-5	TRBJ2-2	VSRPLPVGSFGPTGELF
NA	TRBV2	TRBJ2-1	ASSELAGGYEQF
medium-sized	TRBV11-1	TRBJ2-1	ASSVWSGKYNEQF
NA	TRBV5-6	TRBJ2-1	ASSLEGGIHERF
NA	TRBV28	TRBJ2-1	VSSSGGARSYNEQF
medium-sized	TRBV10-2	TRBJ2-3	ASSDPLGTQY
NA	TRBV29-1	TRBJ2-7	SVEDNRSSGRHEQY
NA	TRBV14	TRBJ1-2	AIHPRGLNDGYT
NA	TRBV6-6	TRBJ2-1	TSSNRTGRSYKEQF
many	TRBV4-1	TRBJ2-3	ASSQERDTQY